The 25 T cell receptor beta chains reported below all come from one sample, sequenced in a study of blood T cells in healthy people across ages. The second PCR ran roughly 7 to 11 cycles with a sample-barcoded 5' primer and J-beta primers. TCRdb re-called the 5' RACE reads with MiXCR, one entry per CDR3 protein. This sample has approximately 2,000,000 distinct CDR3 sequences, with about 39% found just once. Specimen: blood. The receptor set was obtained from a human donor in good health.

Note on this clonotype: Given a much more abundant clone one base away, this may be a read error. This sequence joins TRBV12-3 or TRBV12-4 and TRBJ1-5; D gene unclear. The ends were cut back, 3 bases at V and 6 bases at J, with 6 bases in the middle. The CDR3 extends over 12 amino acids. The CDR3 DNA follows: TGTGCCAGCAGTTTTTGGGGTCAGCCCCAGCATTTT. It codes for CASSFWGQPQHF.

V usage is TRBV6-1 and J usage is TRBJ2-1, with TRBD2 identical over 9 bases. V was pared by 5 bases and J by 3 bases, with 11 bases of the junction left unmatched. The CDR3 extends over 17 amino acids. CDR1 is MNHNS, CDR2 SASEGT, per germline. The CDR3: CASSTTIAGADYNEQFF. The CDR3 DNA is TGTGCCAGCAGTACAACTATAGCGGGGGCCGACTACAATGAGCAGTTCTTC.

CDR3 loop: CSAPPGGRDEQFF. CDR3 nucleotides: TGCAGTGCCCCCCCGGGGGGGAGGGATGAGCAGTTCTTC. This chain links TRBV20-1 with TRBJ2-1; 8 nucleotides line up with TRBD2. V shed 6 bases and J 8 bases; nucleotides not matched to a gene: 9. This CDR3 is 13 amino acids long. Germline CDR1 is DFQATT and CDR2 is SNEGSKA (reference sequence).

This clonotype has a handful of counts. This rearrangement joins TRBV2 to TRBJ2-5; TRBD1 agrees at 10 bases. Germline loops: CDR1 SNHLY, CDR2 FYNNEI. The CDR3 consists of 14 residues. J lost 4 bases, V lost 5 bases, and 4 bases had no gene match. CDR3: CASSPGQGIETQYF. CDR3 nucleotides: TGTGCCAGCAGTCCGGGACAGGGGATAGAGACCCAGTACTTC.

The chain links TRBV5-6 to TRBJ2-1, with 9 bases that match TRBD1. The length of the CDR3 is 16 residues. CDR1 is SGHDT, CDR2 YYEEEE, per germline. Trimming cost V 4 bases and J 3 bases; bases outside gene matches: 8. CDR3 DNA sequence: TGTGCCAGCAGCCTTTCGGACAGGGGTTACTACAATGAGCAGTTCTTC. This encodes CASSLSDRGYYNEQFF.

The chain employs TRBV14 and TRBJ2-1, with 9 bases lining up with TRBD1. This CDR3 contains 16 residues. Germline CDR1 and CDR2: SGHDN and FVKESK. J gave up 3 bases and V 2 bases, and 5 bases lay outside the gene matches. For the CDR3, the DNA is TGTGCCAGCAGCCAACCCACAGGGGGCAACTACAATGAGCAGTTCTTC. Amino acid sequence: CASSQPTGGNYNEQFF.

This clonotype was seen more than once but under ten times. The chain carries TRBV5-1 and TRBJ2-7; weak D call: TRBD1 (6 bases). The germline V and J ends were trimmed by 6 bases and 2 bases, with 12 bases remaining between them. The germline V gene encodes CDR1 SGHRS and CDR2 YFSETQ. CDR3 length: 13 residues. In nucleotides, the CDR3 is TGCGCCAGCACTACGACAGGTACCTACGAGCAGTACTTC. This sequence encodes CASTTTGTYEQYF.

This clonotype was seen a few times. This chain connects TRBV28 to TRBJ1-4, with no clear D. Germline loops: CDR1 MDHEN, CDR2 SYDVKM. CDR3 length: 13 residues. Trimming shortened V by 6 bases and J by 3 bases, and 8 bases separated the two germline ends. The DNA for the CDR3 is TGTGCCAGCAGGTGGTCGGCTAATGAAAAACTGTTTTTT. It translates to CASRWSANEKLFF.

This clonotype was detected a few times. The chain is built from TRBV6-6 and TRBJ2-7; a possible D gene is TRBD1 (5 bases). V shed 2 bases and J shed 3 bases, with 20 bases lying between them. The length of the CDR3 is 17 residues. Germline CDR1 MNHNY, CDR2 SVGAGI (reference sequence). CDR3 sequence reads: CASSYHRQTLSYYEQYF. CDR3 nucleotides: TGTGCCAGCAGTTACCACAGACAGACCCTGTCCTACTACGAGCAGTACTTC.

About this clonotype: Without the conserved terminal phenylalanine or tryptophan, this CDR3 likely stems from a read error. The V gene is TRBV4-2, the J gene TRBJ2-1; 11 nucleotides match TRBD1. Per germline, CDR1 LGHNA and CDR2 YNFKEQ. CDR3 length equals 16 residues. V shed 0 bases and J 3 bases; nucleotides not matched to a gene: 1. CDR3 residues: CASSQDGTGGYNEQFC. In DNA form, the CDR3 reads TGTGCCAGCAGCCAAGACGGGACAGGGGGCTACAATGAGCAGTTCTGC.

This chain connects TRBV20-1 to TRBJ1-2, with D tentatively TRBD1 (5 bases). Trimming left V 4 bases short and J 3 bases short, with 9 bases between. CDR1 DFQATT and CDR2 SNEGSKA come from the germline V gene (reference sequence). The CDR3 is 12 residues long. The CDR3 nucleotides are TGCAGTGCTACGACAGCACACTATGGCTACACCTTC. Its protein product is CSATTAHYGYTF.

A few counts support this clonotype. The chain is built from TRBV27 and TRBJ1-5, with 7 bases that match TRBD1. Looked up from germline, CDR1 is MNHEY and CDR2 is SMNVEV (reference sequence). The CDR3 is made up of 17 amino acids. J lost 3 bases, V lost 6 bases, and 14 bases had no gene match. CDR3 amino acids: CASSSFQNRGLNQPQHF. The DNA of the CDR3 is TGTGCCAGCAGCAGTTTCCAAAACAGGGGCCTCAATCAGCCCCAGCATTTT.

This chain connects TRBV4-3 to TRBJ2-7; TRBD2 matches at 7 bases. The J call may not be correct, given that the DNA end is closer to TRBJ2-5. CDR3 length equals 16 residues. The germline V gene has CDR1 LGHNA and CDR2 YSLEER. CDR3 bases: TGCGCCAGCAGCCAAGTCTGGGACTACCGACAAGAGACCCAGTACTTC. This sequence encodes CASSQVWDYRQETQYF.

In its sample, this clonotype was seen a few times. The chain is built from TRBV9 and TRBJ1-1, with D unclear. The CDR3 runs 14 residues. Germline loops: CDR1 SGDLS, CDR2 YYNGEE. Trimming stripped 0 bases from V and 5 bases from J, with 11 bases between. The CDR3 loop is CASSVDRDRTEAFF. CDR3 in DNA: TGTGCCAGCAGCGTAGATAGGGATCGGACTGAAGCTTTCTTT.

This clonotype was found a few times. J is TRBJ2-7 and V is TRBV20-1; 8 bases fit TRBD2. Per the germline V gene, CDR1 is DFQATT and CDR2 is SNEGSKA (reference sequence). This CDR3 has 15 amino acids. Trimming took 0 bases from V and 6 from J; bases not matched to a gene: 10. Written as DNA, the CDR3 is TGCAGTGCTAGAGATCCCACGGGGGGGCGAGGCGAGCAGTACTTC. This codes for CSARDPTGGRGEQYF.

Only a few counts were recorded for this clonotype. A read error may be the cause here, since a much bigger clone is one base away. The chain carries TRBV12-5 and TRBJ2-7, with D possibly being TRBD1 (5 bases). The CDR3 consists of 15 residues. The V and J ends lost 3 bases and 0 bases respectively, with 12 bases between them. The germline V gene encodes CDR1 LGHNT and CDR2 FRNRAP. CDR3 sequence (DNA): TGTGCTAGTGGTTTTCCCGCAGGGCCCTCCTACGAGCAGTACTTC. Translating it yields CASGFPAGPSYEQYF.

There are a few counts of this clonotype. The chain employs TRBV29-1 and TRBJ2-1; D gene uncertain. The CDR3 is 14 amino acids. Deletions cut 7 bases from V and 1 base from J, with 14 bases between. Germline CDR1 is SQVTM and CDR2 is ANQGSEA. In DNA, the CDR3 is TGCAGCGCCAGTCCCAGGTTATCCTACAATGAGCAGTTCTTC. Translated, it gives CSASPRLSYNEQFF.

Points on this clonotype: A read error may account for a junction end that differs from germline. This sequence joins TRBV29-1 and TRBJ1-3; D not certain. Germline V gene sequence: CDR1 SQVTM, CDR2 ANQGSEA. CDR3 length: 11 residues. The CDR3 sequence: CSVPSGNTIYF. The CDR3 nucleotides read TGTAGCGTTCCCTCTGGAAACACCATATATTTT.

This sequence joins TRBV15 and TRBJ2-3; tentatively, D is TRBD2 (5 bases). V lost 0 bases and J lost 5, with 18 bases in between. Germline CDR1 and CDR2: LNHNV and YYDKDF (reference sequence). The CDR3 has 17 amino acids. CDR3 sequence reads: CATSRDPADELGDTQYF. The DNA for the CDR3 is TGTGCCACCAGCAGAGATCCAGCGGACGAACTGGGAGATACGCAGTATTTT.

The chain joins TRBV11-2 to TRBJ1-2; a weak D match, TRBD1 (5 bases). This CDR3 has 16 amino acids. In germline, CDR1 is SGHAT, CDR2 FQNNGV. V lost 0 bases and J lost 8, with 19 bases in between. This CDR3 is CASSLDRTITGRGYTF. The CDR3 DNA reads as TGTGCCAGCAGCTTAGATCGGACTATAACAGGTCGGGGCTACACCTTC. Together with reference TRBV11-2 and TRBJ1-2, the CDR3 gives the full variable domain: EAGVAQSPRYKIIEKRQSVAFWCNPISGHATLYWYQQILGQGPKLLIQFQNNGVVDDSQLPKDRFSAERLKGVDSTLKIQPAKLEDSAVYLCASSLDRTITGRGYTFGSGTRLTVV.

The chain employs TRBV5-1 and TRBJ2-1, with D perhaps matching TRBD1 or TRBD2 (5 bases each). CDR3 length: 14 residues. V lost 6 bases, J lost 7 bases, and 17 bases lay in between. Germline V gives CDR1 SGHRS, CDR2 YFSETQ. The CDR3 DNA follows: TGCGCCAGCACCCTAGGGGAGTTCGGGAATGAGCAGTTCTTC. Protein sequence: CASTLGEFGNEQFF.

CDR3 in DNA: TGTGCCAGCAGCTTGGGGACAGGGCCATTGAACATTCAGTACTTC. It encodes CASSLGTGPLNIQYF. This rearrangement joins TRBV5-5 to TRBJ2-4; 8 bases line up with TRBD1. Germline V gene data show CDR1 as SGHKS and CDR2 as YYEKEE (reference sequence). V shed 0 bases and J 7 bases; nucleotides not matched to a gene: 6. The CDR3 sequence is 15 residues long.

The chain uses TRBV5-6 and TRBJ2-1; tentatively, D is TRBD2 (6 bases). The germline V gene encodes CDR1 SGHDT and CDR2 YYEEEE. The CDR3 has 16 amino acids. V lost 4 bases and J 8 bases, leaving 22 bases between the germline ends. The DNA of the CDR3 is TGTGCCAGCAGCCCTAAGACTAGGGCGCTTTGGGATGAGCAGTTCTTC. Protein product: CASSPKTRALWDEQFF.

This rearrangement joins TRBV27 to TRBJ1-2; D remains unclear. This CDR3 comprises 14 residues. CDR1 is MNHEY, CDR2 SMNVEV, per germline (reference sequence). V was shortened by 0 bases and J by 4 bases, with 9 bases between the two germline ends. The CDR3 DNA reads TGTGCCAGCAGTTTATCGGGCAGCGTCTATGGCTACACCTTC. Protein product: CASSLSGSVYGYTF.

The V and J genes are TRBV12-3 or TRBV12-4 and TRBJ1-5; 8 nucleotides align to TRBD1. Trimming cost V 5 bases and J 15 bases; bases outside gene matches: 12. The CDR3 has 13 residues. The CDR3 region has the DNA TGTGCCAGCAGTCGACGACAGACAGGGGTAAGGCATTTT. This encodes CASSRRQTGVRHF.